This record covers a single T cell receptor (beta chain). Its antigen is unknown. This sample's time point: new active TB diagnosis, blood taken before or within 7 days of starting treatment. The data originate from a study of T cells in tuberculosis. Notes on the study in general: Smaller alpha distances in active tuberculosis partly reflected shorter CDR3-alpha lengths.

Using immunoSEQ multiplex PCR, the repertoire was profiled, and TCRdb retains in-frame clones only, with some absent. The sample carries some 31,000 clones, 90% to 95% recorded once. CDR3 length: 14 residues. V was pared by 7 bases and J by 0 bases, with 12 bases between. CDR1 and CDR2 from the germline V gene are LNHDA and SQIVND (reference sequence). The rearrangement links TRBV19 to TRBJ1-2; D is undetermined. This clonotype originated in an adult with tuberculosis. Sequencing used PBMCs, obtained at tuberculosis diagnosis. CDR3 coding DNA: TGTGCCAGTACCCCTCTAGGAGCTAACTATGGCTACACCTTC. It codes for CASTPLGANYGYTF.